This passage covers 18 T cell receptor beta chains from one sample sequenced in a study of T cell changes during pregnancy in multiple sclerosis. The assay was immunoSEQ multiplex PCR, and TCRdb's table has in-frame clones only and misses some. The sample has 40,000 or so clones; around 90% are singletons. This specimen consisted of CD4+ T cells from peripheral blood mononuclear cells, obtained in the third trimester of pregnancy. These receptors were obtained from a female donor in good health, enrolled as a control in a pregnancy study.

The genes are TRBV15 and TRBJ1-5; weak D call: TRBD1 (6 bases). Germline V lookup: CDR1 LNHNV, CDR2 YYDKDF (reference sequence). Trimming stripped 1 base from V and 4 bases from J, with 8 bases between. The CDR3 covers 14 residues. The CDR3 loop reads CATSRAQGNQPQHF. The CDR3 DNA reads TGTGCCACCAGCAGAGCACAGGGTAATCAGCCCCAGCATTTT.

Concerning this clone itself: At one of its ends the junction is not consistent with the germline gene, which may arise from a read error. The chain combines TRBV5-6 with TRBJ1-2; D may be TRBD1 (5 bases). The CDR3 spans 11 residues. The germline V gene has CDR1 SGHDT and CDR2 YYEEEE. CDR3 sequence (DNA): TGTGCCAGCAGTCAGAGGCAGGGTTACGCCTTC. Translation: CASSQRQGYAF.

Only one count was recorded for this clone. The chain couples TRBV1 to TRBJ1-2; the table's TRBD1 call for D was not verified on the DNA. TRBV1 is marked as a pseudogene. The CDR3 has 16 residues. The CDR3 reads CTSSPPTTGAGYGYTF. The CDR3 DNA reads as TGCACCAGCAGCCCCCCCACGACAGGGGCTGGCTATGGCTACACCTTC.

V is TRBV28 and J is TRBJ1-1, with TRBD1 as a possible D gene (6 bases). This CDR3 is built from 16 residues. In germline, CDR1 is MDHEN, CDR2 SYDVKM. The V gene lost 1 base and the J gene lost 3 bases, with 15 bases spanning the gap. CDR3 sequence (DNA): TGTGCCAGCAGTTTATCTGGGGGCCGCTGGTACACTGAAGCTTTCTTT. This sequence encodes CASSLSGGRWYTEAFF. The complete variable domain, with remaining parts taken from reference TRBV28 and TRBJ1-1, reads DVKVTQSSRYLVKRTGEKVFLECVQDMDHENMFWYRQDPGLGLRLIYFSYDVKMKEKGDIPEGYSVSREKKERFSLILESASTNQTSMYLCASSLSGGRWYTEAFFGQGTRLTVV.

V is TRBV11-1 and J is TRBJ2-3, with no clear D. Germline V gene data show CDR1 as SGHAT and CDR2 as FQDESV (reference sequence). This CDR3 region has 15 residues. V was trimmed by 5 bases and J by 1 base, leaving 13 bases between them. DNA for the CDR3: TGTGCCAGCAGCGAGCAGACTGTTCGCACAGATACGCAGTATTTT. This gives the protein CASSEQTVRTDTQYF.

In its sample, this clone was seen once. The rearrangement joins TRBV9 to TRBJ2-5, with 16 bases aligning to TRBD2. J was trimmed by 5 bases and V by 0 bases; bases with no gene match: 7. The V gene's germline CDR1 is SGDLS and CDR2 YYNGEE. The CDR3 is 18 amino acids. The CDR3 protein is CASSVEGTSGGASETQYF. CDR3 DNA sequence: TGTGCCAGCAGCGTAGAGGGGACTAGCGGGGGGGCCAGTGAGACCCAGTACTTC.

The chain has TRBV28 and TRBJ2-3, with D tentatively TRBD2 (5 bases). Germline CDR1 MDHEN, CDR2 SYDVKM. The CDR3 runs to 13 residues. The V gene lost 6 bases and the J gene lost 2 bases, with 9 bases spanning the gap. The CDR3 region is CASRDSTTDTQYF. Written as DNA, the CDR3 is TGTGCCAGCAGGGACTCGACCACAGATACGCAGTATTTT.

CDR3: CASSHQRGRDYEQYF. The CDR3, as DNA: TGTGCCAGCAGCCACCAGCGGGGGAGAGACTACGAGCAGTACTTC. V and J are TRBV6-6 and TRBJ2-7; 8 nucleotides match TRBD2. This CDR3 is 15 amino acids long. CDR1 is MNHNY, CDR2 SVGAGI, per germline (reference sequence). The junction had 10 bases not matched to a gene; V was cut back by 6 bases and J by 3 bases.

This clone was seen only once. The chain links TRBV7-9 to TRBJ2-3; TRBD2 matches 9 bases. The CDR3 is 16 amino acids. With V trimmed by 0 bases and J by 0 bases, 1 base remained unmatched. CDR1 and CDR2 from the germline V gene are SEHNR and FQNEAQ (reference sequence). The CDR3 DNA follows: TGTGCCAGCAGCTTAGCGCGGGGGGGTAGCACAGATACGCAGTATTTT. This translates into CASSLARGGSTDTQYF.

The chain joins TRBV6-5 to TRBJ1-3; D is possibly TRBD1 (6 bases). In germline, CDR1 is MNHEY, CDR2 SVGAGI. The CDR3 has 14 residues. Trimming took off 5 bases at V and 1 base at J, with 9 bases between the two ends. The CDR3 loop reads CASSEQGSGNTIYF. In DNA, the CDR3 is TGTGCCAGCAGTGAACAGGGTTCTGGAAACACCATATATTTT.

This chain connects TRBV5-6 to TRBJ1-4; 10 bases line up with TRBD1. V lost 4 bases to trimming and J lost 8 bases; unmatched junction nucleotides: 5. This CDR3 is 14 amino acids long. CDR1 is SGHDT and CDR2 is YYEEEE in the germline V gene. In DNA form, the CDR3 reads TGTGCCAGCAGCGTCGGACAGGGGGACGAAAAACTGTTTTTT. This translates into CASSVGQGDEKLFF.

V and J are TRBV10-3 and TRBJ2-6; unclear D gene. The germline V gene encodes CDR1 ENHRY and CDR2 SYGVKD. Trimming removed 5 bases from V and 0 bases from J, with 8 bases in between. The CDR3 runs to 15 residues. CDR3 coding DNA: TGTGCCATCAGTTCGGTCACCTCTGGGGCCAACGTCCTGACTTTC. It is translated as CAISSVTSGANVLTF.

V gene TRBV27 combines with J gene TRBJ2-7; 11 bases align to TRBD2. Germline V gives CDR1 MNHEY, CDR2 SMNVEV (reference sequence). V shed 5 bases, J shed 3 bases, and the junction held 6 bases outside the gene matches. The length of the CDR3 is 15 residues. CDR3 region: CASSPTGLAGYEQYF. For the CDR3, the DNA is TGTGCCAGCAGTCCCACTGGACTAGCGGGCTACGAGCAGTACTTC.

The V call is TRBV6-5, the J call TRBJ1-2; TRBD1 matches at 8 bases. Trimming cost V 2 bases and J 3 bases; bases outside gene matches: 8. CDR1 is MNHEY and CDR2 is SVGAGI in the germline V gene. This CDR3 comprises 16 residues. The CDR3 region is CASSYGRGPSYYGYTF. CDR3 DNA: TGTGCCAGCAGTTACGGCAGGGGGCCCTCTTACTATGGCTACACCTTC.

Concerning this clone itself: A read error may produce the germline difference seen at one junction end. This rearrangement joins TRBV7-8 to TRBJ2-2; TRBD2 might be the D (5 bases). CDR3 length equals 14 residues. From germline, CDR1 is SGHVS and CDR2 FQNEAQ. Written as DNA, the CDR3 is TGTGCCAGCAACTTAGGGAGCGGCACCGGGGAGCTGTTTTTT. Protein sequence: CASNLGSGTGELFF. Full variable domain (outside the CDR3, taken from reference TRBV7-8 and TRBJ2-2): GAGVSQSPRYKVAKRGQDVALRCDPISGHVSLFWYQQALGQGPEFLTYFQNEAQLDKSGLPSDRFFAERPEGSVSTLKIQRTQQEDSAVYLCASNLGSGTGELFFGEGSRLTVL.

This clone came up once. This chain links TRBV11-2 with TRBJ1-3; no firm D call. Trimming stripped 3 bases from V and 8 bases from J, with 11 bases between. The CDR3 runs 13 residues. CDR1 is SGHAT, CDR2 FQNNGV, per germline. CDR3 protein: CASSFQLADTIYF. In DNA form, the CDR3 reads TGTGCCAGCAGCTTCCAGTTGGCGGACACCATATATTTT.

This clone came up once. V and J are TRBV5-1 and TRBJ2-4; 7 bases agree with TRBD1. Germline V lookup: CDR1 SGHRS, CDR2 YFSETQ. The CDR3 covers 15 residues. V dropped 0 bases and J dropped 3; count of bases not matched to a gene: 3. CDR3 DNA: TGCGCCAGCAGCTTGGGACAGGGAAACAAAAACATTCAGTACTTC. It translates to CASSLGQGNKNIQYF.

The table lists this clone with a count of one. J is TRBJ2-7 and V is TRBV11-2; D not resolved. The germline V gene has CDR1 SGHAT and CDR2 FQNNGV. The CDR3 length is 16 residues. The V end was cut by 1 base, the J end by 2 bases, with 15 bases between. This chain's CDR3 is CASSLVGLTGTYEQYF. CDR3 DNA sequence: TGTGCCAGCAGCTTAGTAGGTTTGACTGGTACCTACGAGCAGTACTTC.